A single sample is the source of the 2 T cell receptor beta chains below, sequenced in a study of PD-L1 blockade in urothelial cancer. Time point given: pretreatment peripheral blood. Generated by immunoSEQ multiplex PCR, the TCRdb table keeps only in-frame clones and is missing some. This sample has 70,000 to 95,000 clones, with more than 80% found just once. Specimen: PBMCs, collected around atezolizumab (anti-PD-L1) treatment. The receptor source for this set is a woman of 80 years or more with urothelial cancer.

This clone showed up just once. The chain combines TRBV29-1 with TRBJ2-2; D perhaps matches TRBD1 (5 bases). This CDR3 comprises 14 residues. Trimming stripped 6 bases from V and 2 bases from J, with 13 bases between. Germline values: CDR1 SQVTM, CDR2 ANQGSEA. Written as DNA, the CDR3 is TGCAGCGTCATGGGGCCGGCCAACACCGGGGAGCTGTTTTTT. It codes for CSVMGPANTGELFF.

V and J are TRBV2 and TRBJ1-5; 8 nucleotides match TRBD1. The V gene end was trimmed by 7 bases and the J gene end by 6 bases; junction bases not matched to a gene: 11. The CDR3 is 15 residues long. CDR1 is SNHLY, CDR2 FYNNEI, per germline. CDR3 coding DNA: TGTGCCAGCAATAACGGTGGACAGGGCGGTCAGCCCCAGCATTTT. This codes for CASNNGGQGGQPQHF.